Listed below are T cell receptor beta chains from one sample, sequenced in a study of T cells in Graves' hyperthyroidism and ophthalmopathy. TCRdb redid the calling of the multiplex PCR reads with MiXCR, one entry per CDR3 protein. The sample consists of a few hundred thousand distinct CDR3 sequences, around a sixth of them appearing once. Sequenced sample: blood. The receptors stem from a woman under 40 with Graves' hyperthyroidism. Both conserved end residues are part of each CDR3. The order of the fields is V gene, J gene, CDR3 protein.

>TRBV6-6|TRBJ1-2
CASSYRDRKNYGYTF
>TRBV6-2/TRBV6-3|TRBJ2-7
CASSYMRAGTGRPLEQYF
>TRBV11-1|TRBJ2-2
CASSSTSGSTGELFF
>TRBV6-6|TRBJ2-1
CASSYSAKEEVFYNEQFF
>TRBV6-1|TRBJ2-7
CASTALVSDSSNEQYF
>TRBV29-1|TRBJ2-1
CSVEVPASYNEQFF
>TRBV15|TRBJ1-2
CATSRGTGVQFGTF
>TRBV20-1|TRBJ2-1
CSARREGLAGEQFF
>TRBV20-1|TRBJ2-7
CSASQSRTAQYEQYF
>TRBV5-4|TRBJ1-6
CASSLAQGKESPLHF
>TRBV7-2|TRBJ1-1
CVSSLVRDSMNTEAFF
>TRBV27|TRBJ2-1
CASGRGGTELGRGQFF
>TRBV6-2/TRBV6-3|TRBJ2-3
CASSYWGGGGGTDTQYF
>TRBV10-1|TRBJ2-1
CASSEGTSDYNEQFF
>TRBV27|TRBJ2-3
CASSPAGGWADTQYF
>TRBV5-1|TRBJ2-3
CASADRVGTDTQYF
>TRBV7-3|TRBJ2-3
CASSFSGGVPDTQYF
>TRBV6-1|TRBJ2-5
CASREVGSGETQYF
>TRBV28|TRBJ2-7
CASREREWGEQYF